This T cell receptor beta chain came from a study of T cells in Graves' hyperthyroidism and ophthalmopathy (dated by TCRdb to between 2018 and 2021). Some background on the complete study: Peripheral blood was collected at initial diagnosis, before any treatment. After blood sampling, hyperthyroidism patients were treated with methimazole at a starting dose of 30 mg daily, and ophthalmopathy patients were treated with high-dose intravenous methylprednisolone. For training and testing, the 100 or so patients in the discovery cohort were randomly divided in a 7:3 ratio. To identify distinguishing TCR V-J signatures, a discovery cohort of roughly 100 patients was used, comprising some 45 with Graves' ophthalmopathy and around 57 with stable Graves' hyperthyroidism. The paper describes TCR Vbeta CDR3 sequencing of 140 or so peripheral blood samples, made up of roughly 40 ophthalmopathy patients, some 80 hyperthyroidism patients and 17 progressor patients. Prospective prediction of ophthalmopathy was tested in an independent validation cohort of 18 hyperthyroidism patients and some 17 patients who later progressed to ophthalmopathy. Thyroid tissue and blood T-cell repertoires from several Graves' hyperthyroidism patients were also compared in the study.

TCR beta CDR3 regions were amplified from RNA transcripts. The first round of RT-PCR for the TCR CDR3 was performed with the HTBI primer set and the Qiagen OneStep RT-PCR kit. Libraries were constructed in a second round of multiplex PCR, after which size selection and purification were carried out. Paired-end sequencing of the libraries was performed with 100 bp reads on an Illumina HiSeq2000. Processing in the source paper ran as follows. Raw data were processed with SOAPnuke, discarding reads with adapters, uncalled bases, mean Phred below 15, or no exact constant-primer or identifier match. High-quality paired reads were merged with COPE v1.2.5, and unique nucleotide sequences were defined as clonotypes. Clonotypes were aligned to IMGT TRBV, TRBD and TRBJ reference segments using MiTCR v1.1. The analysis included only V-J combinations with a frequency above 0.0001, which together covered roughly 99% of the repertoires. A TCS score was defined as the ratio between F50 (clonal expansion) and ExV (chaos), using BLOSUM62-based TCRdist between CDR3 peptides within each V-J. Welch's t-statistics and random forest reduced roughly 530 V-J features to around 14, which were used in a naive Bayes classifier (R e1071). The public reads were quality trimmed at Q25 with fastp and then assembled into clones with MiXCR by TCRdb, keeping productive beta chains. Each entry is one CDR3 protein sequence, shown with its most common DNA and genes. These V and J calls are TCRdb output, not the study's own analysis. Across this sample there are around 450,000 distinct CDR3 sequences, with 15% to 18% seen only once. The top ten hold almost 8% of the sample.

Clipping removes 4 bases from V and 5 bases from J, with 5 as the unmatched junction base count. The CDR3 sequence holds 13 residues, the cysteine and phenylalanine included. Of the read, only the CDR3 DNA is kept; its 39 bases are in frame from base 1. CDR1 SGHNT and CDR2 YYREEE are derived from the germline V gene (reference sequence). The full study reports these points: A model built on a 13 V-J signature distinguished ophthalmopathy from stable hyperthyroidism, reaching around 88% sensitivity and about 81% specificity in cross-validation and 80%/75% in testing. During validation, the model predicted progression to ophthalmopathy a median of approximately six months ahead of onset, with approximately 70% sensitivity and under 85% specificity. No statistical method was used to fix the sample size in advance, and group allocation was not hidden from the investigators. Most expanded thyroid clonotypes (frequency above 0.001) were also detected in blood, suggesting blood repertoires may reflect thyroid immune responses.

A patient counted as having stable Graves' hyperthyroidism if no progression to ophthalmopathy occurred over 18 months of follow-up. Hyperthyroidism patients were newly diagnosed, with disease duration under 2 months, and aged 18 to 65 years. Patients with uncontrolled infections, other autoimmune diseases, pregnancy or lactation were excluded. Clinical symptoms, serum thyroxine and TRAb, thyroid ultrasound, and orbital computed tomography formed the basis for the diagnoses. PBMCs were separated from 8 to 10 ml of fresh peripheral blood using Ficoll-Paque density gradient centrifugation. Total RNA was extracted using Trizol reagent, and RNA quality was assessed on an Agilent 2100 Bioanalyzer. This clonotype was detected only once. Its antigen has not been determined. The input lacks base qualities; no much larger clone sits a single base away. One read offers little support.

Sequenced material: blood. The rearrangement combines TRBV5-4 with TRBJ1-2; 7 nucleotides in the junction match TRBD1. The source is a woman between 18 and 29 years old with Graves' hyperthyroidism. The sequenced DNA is TGTGCCAGCAGCGGGGACAGCTCATATGGCTACACCTTC. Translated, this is CASSGDSSYGYTF.